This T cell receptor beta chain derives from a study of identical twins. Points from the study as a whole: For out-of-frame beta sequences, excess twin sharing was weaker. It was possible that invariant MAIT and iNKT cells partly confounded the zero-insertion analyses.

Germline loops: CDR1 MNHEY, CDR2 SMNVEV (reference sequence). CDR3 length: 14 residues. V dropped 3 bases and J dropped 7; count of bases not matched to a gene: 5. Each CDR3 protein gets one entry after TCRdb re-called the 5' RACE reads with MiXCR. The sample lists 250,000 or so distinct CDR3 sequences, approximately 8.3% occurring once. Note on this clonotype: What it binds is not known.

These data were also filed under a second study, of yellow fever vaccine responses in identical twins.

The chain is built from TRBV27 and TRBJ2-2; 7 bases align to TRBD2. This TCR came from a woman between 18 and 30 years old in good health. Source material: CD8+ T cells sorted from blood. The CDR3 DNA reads TGTGCCAGCAGTTTTAGTCTAGCGGACGGGGAGCTGTTTTTT. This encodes CASSFSLADGELFF.